This entry describes one TCR beta chain. What it binds is unknown. Profiling relied on immunoSEQ multiplex PCR, and the TCRdb table lists in-frame clones only, not all of them. Of about 110,000 clones in the sample, about 92% were seen once. These data originate in a study of graft-versus-host responses after intestinal transplantation. Background on the study: Tacrolimus and steroids were given for two to three years to all recipients after anti-thymocyte globulin induction. Study-level results: The study associated peak circulating GvH clone levels with early post-transplant HvG declines. GvH clones detected in recipient marrow included some appearing first in ileum or blood.

Per the germline V gene, CDR1 is MGHRA and CDR2 is YSYEKL. The CDR3 is 13 amino acids. V was clipped by 0 bases and J by 3 bases, with 6 bases between them. Sequenced here: unstimulated CD8+ T cells sorted from spleen or lymph node cells, sampled before transplant. V usage is TRBV4-1 and J usage is TRBJ2-7, with D possibly being TRBD2 (6 bases). This clonotype was sampled from a human donor who was the organ donor for an intestinal transplant. The CDR3 DNA follows: TGCGCCAGCAGCCAAGAGGGGGGCTACGAGCAGTACTTC. This sequence encodes CASSQEGGYEQYF.